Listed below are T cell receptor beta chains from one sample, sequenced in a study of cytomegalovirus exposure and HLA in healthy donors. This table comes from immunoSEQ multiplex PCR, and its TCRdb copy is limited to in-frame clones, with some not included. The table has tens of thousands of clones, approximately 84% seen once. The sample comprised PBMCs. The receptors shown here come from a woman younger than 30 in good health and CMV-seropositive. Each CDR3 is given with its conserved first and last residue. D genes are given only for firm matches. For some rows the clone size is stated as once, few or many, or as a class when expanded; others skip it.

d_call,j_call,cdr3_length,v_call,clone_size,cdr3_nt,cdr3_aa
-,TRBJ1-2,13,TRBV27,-,TGTGCCAGCAGTTTAACAACAGGTTATGGCTACACCTTC,CASSLTTGYGYTF
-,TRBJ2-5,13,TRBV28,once,TGTGCCAGCACCTTAGGCGGGTCGGAGACCCAGTACTTC,CASTLGGSETQYF
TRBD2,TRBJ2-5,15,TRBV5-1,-,TGCGCCAGCAGTGGCGGGACTAGTCAGTGGGAGACCCAGTACTTC,CASSGGTSQWETQYF
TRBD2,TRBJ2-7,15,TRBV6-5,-,TGTGCCAGCAGTACAGCGGGGGGGCGGGAGCACGAGCAGTACTTC,CASSTAGGREHEQYF
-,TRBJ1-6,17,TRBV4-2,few,TGTGCCAGCAGCCAAGGGGGAGGGGAGAGCTATAATTCACCCCTCCACTTT,CASSQGGGESYNSPLHF
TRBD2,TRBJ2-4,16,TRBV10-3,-,TGTGCCATCAGTGATGGGGCGGGGGACCCCAAAAACATTCAGTACTTC,CAISDGAGDPKNIQYF
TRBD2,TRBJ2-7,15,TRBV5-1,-,TGCGCCAGCAGCTTAGCGGGGGGCCTGTTCTACGAGCAGTACTTC,CASSLAGGLFYEQYF
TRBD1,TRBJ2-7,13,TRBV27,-,TGTGCCAGCAGCTTAGACAGGGGGAACGAGCAGTACTTC,CASSLDRGNEQYF
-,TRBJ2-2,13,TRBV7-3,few,TGTGCCAGCAGCCAATTGGCCACCGGGGAGCTGTTTTTT,CASSQLATGELFF
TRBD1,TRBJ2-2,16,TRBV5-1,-,TGCGCCAGCAGCTTGGGTCGGACAGGGAACACCGGGGAGCTGTTTTTT,CASSLGRTGNTGELFF
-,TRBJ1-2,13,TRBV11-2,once,TGTGCCAGCAGCACGTCAGCTAACTATGGCTACACCTTC,CASSTSANYGYTF
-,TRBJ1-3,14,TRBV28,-,TGTGCCAGCAGTCTGTCGCAGGGGCGAAACACCATATATTTT,CASSLSQGRNTIYF
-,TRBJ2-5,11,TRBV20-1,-,TGCAGTGCTAGTATCGGAGAGACCCAGTACTTC,CSASIGETQYF
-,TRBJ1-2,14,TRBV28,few,TGTGCCAGCAGTTTACGGGGGGCGGGCTATGGCTACACCTTC,CASSLRGAGYGYTF
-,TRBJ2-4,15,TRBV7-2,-,TGTGCCAGCAGCAGCAGGGTGACGGCCAAAAACATTCAGTACTTC,CASSSRVTAKNIQYF
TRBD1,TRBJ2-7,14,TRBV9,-,TGTGCCAGCAGTAAGGGGGCAGGATTGTACGAGCAGTACTTC,CASSKGAGLYEQYF
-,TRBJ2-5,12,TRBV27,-,TGTGCCAGCAGTTTAAACTTAGGACAGACGTACTTC,CASSLNLGQTYF
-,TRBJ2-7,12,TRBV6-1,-,TGTGCCAGCAGTGAACGCAGGGACGAGCAGTACTTC,CASSERRDEQYF
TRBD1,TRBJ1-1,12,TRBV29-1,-,TGCAGCGTTAACCCAGGGGGCACTGAAGCTTTCTTT,CSVNPGGTEAFF
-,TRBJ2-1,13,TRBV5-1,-,TGCGCCAGCAGCTCTGTTTCCTACAATGAGCAGTTCTTC,CASSSVSYNEQFF
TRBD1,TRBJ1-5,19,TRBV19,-,TGTGCCAGTAGTAAATATTCCGGACAGGGGACGGGAAGCAATCAGCCCCAGCATTTT,CASSKYSGQGTGSNQPQHF
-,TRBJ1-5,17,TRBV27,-,TGTGCCAGCAGCCCAGCGGGGGGGAAAATTGGCAATCAGCCCCAGCATTTT,CASSPAGGKIGNQPQHF
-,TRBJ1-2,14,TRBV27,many,TGTGCCAGCAGTCAAACAGTCGATGACTATGGCTACACCTTC,CASSQTVDDYGYTF
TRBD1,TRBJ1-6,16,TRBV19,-,TGTGCCAGTATGAGGACAGGGGGCGCATCTAATTCACCCCTCCACTTT,CASMRTGGASNSPLHF
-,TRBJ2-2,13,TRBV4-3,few,TGCGCCAGCAGCCAAGACAGGGCCGGGGAGCTGTTTTTT,CASSQDRAGELFF
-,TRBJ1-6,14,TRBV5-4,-,TGTGCCAGCAGCTTGGAACAGTATAATTCACCCCTCCACTTT,CASSLEQYNSPLHF
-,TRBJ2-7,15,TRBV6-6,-,TGTGCCAGCAGCCGGACCCGGGGTCTGAGCTACGAGCAGTACTTC,CASSRTRGLSYEQYF
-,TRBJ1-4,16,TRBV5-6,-,TGTGCCAGCAGCTTGGATATCCGGGGTGGGAATGAAAAACTGTTTTTT,CASSLDIRGGNEKLFF
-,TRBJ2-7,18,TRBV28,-,TGTGCCAGCAGTTTCATCCAAGAGACGGACAGTTCCTCCTACGAGCAGTACTTC,CASSFIQETDSSSYEQYF
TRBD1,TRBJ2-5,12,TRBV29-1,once,TGCAGTGCAAGACAGGGAGCAGAGACCCAGTACTTC,CSARQGAETQYF
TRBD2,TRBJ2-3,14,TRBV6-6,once,TGTGCCAGTAAGCGGGGGACCGGATTAGATACGCAGTATTTT,CASKRGTGLDTQYF
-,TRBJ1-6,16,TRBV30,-,TGTGCCTGGAGTGTAGGAGGCGGCTCCTATAATTCACCCCTCCACTTT,CAWSVGGGSYNSPLHF
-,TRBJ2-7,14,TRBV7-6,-,TGTGCCAGCAACCCTGGACTATCCTCCTACGAGCAGTACTTC,CASNPGLSSYEQYF